This T cell receptor (beta chain) is drawn from a study of OX40 agonist ivuxolimab in advanced cancers. Study details: Cohort: 75% to 90% men, mean age around 61, aged about 20 to 79.

Broader study findings: Low levels of normalized T-cell clonal expansion also appeared in some nonresponders.

As for this clone: No antigen is known for it.

The protocol was immunoSEQ multiplex PCR, while the TCRdb copy is restricted to in-frame clones and leaves out a portion. The sample consists of over 50,000 clones, approximately 86% of them appearing once. The source of this sequence is an adult with an advanced solid tumor such as melanoma, head and neck, liver or kidney cancer. The starting material was CD4+ or CD8+ T cells sorted from blood, obtained in a trial of the OX40 agonist ivuxolimab.

For the CDR3, the DNA is TGTGCCAGCACCAGACATGGGGACAACACCGGGGAGCTGTTTTTT. This gives the protein CASTRHGDNTGELFF. The chain couples TRBV7-2 to TRBJ2-2, with D possibly being TRBD1 or TRBD2 (5 bases each). The CDR3 runs 15 residues. The V end was cut by 7 bases, the J end by 2 bases, with 14 bases between. Looked up from germline, CDR1 is SGHTA and CDR2 is FQGNSA.